A single sample gave rise to the 9 T cell receptor beta chains below, sequenced in a study of a mutant IDH1 vaccine in newly diagnosed glioma. Produced via immunoSEQ multiplex PCR; TCRdb's table is partial and in-frame only. The sample contains 75,000 to 80,000 clones, about 85% of which appear only once. Which antigens these TCRs recognize remains unknown. Indicated time point: week 23, last vaccination. Vaccination used 300 ug of mutant IDH1 20-mer peptide per dose, with topical imiquimod. Sequencing was performed on PBMCs, taken from a glioma patient whose treatment included an IDH1 peptide vaccine. The receptor set was obtained from a woman in her forties or fifties with glioma.

The genes are TRBV7-6 and TRBJ2-1, with 8 bases aligning to TRBD1. Looked up from germline, CDR1 is SGHVS and CDR2 is FNYEAQ. The CDR3 has 15 amino acids. V gave up 2 bases and J gave up 8 bases; unmatched junction bases: 8. The CDR3 sequence: CASSLQGAKRDEQFF. The CDR3 DNA reads as TGTGCCAGCAGCTTACAGGGGGCTAAGAGGGATGAGCAGTTCTTC.

The CDR3: CASSQESGVGNSPLHF. The CDR3 nucleotides read TGTGCCAGCAGCCAAGAGTCAGGGGTCGGTAATTCACCCCTCCACTTT. The rearrangement joins TRBV4-2 to TRBJ1-6; maybe TRBD1 (6 bases). Germline CDR1 reads LGHNA; CDR2 reads YNFKEQ. Trimming took off 0 bases at V and 6 bases at J, with 12 bases between the two ends. CDR3 length: 16 amino acids.

The chain has TRBV18 and TRBJ2-7; perhaps TRBD1 as D (5 bases). From germline, CDR1 is KGHSH and CDR2 LQKENI. CDR3 length: 14 amino acids. Trimming removed 2 bases from V and 6 bases from J, with 14 bases in between. For the CDR3, the DNA is TGTGCCAGCTCACCAGGGGCCACTACGGGCGAGCAGTACTTC. Translated, it gives CASSPGATTGEQYF.

This chain links TRBV19 with TRBJ2-5; D ambiguous. The J call is doubtful: the DNA matches TRBJ2-7 better. Looked up from germline, CDR1 is LNHDA and CDR2 is SQIVND (reference sequence). This CDR3 comprises 13 residues. The CDR3 spells CASSQAITYEQYF. The CDR3 nucleotides are TGTGCCAGTAGCCAGGCAATAACCTACGAGCAGTACTTC.

The genes are TRBV5-1 and TRBJ2-6; no firm D call. Trimming stripped 6 bases from V and 0 bases from J, with 7 bases between. The CDR3 sequence is 14 residues long. CDR1 SGHRS and CDR2 YFSETQ come from the germline V gene. In DNA, the CDR3 is TGCGCCAGCATGTCGATCTCTGGGGCCAACGTCCTGACTTTC. Its translation is CASMSISGANVLTF.

The chain uses TRBV11-2 and TRBJ2-7; D not certain. Germline CDR1 reads SGHAT; CDR2 reads FQNNGV. The CDR3 loop spans 15 amino acids. V was clipped by 0 bases and J by 3 bases, with 12 bases between them. CDR3: CASSLESGFYYEQYF. The DNA of the CDR3 is TGTGCCAGCAGCTTAGAATCAGGCTTTTACTACGAGCAGTACTTC.

V and J are TRBV28 and TRBJ2-5; D is possibly TRBD1 (6 bases). Germline CDR1 MDHEN, CDR2 SYDVKM. This CDR3 comprises 16 residues. Trimming took off 4 bases at V and 2 bases at J, with 17 bases between the two ends. This CDR3 reads CASSSRQVIRQETQYF. The CDR3 coding sequence is TGTGCCAGCAGTTCCCGACAGGTCATACGACAAGAGACCCAGTACTTC.

The rearrangement links TRBV11-1 to TRBJ2-5, with a possible D match to TRBD2 (6 bases). This CDR3 spans 14 amino acids. The germline V gene encodes CDR1 SGHAT and CDR2 FQDESV (reference sequence). The V end was cut by 7 bases, the J end by 2 bases, with 14 bases between. DNA for the CDR3: TGTGCCAGCACCGGGAGAGGAGCACAAGAGACCCAGTACTTC. Its translation is CASTGRGAQETQYF.

Only a few counts were recorded for this clone. The gene calls are TRBV6-4 and TRBJ2-3; TRBD2 is a possible D gene (6 bases). The length of the CDR3 is 13 residues. Per the germline V gene, CDR1 is MRHNA and CDR2 is SNTAGT. Trimming left V 5 bases short and J 0 bases short, with 6 bases between. CDR3 in DNA: TGTGCCAGCAGTAGCGGGAGCACAGATACGCAGTATTTT. Amino acids: CASSSGSTDTQYF.